The next 3 T cell receptor beta chains were all read from a single sample in a study of blood T cell repertoires in COVID-19. Using immunoSEQ multiplex PCR, the repertoire was profiled, and TCRdb retains in-frame clones only, with some absent. This sample carries around 270,000 clones, more than 90% of them seen once, and the ten largest clones take 2% to 3%. The sequenced material came from peripheral blood. The receptors shown here come from a person aged 18-29 years with COVID-19, enrolled during active disease.

The rearrangement uses TRBV11-2 and TRBJ2-7, with no clear D. Germline-derived CDR1 and CDR2 are SGHAT and FQNNGV. This CDR3 region has 14 residues. V was clipped by 0 bases and J by 5 bases, with 11 bases between them. CDR3 DNA sequence: TGTGCCAGCAGCTTAGAGTACCTCACGGACGAGCAGTACTTC. This codes for CASSLEYLTDEQYF.

The J gene is TRBJ1-1, the V gene TRBV11-2; no firm D call. V lost 0 bases and J 4 bases, leaving 12 bases between the germline ends. The CDR3 runs 15 residues. Germline CDR1 and CDR2: SGHAT and FQNNGV. For the CDR3, the DNA is TGTGCCAGCAGCTTAGAGCGGTCCCTTTTCACTGAAGCTTTCTTT. Translating gives CASSLERSLFTEAFF.

This clone has just a few counts. The rearrangement uses TRBV7-9 and TRBJ2-5, with 7 bases that match TRBD2. The CDR3 is 13 residues long. The V segment lost 0 bases and the J segment 5 bases; nucleotides outside the gene matches: 0. Germline V gene sequence: CDR1 SEHNR, CDR2 FQNEAQ (reference sequence). This CDR3 reads CASSLAGGETQYF. The CDR3 DNA reads TGTGCCAGCAGCTTAGCGGGAGGGGAGACCCAGTACTTC.